This TCR beta chain appears in the sequencing data of a study of blood T cells in healthy people across ages. Study findings and constraints: No conclusive comparison of naive versus antigen-experienced cells was possible with unsorted PBMCs.

This clonotype has a handful of counts. No antigen is known for it. Combining a sample-barcoded 5' primer with a J-beta primer mix, a second PCR ran for roughly 7 to 11 cycles. TCRdb re-called the 5' RACE reads with MiXCR, one entry per CDR3 protein. The table lists approximately 760,000 distinct CDR3 sequences, 20% to 25% of them singletons. CDR3 length equals 15 residues. Germline V lookup: CDR1 LGHNA, CDR2 YSLEER. The V gene lost 0 bases and the J gene lost 6 bases, with 14 bases spanning the gap. These same records also appear under a second study, on T cells of mothers and their children. That investigation notes: Overlap in related mother-child pairs always slightly exceeded unrelated pairs, never significantly.

The sequence was obtained from a boy aged 5-17 years in good health. The chain couples TRBV4-3 to TRBJ1-1, with D possibly TRBD1 on 5 matching bases. The sequencing input was blood. The CDR3 is CASSQDRQLIPEAFF. CDR3 sequence (DNA): TGCGCCAGCAGCCAAGATCGACAGTTGATCCCTGAAGCTTTCTTT.